The 5 T cell receptor beta chains given below trace back to one sample, sequenced in a study of cytomegalovirus exposure and HLA in healthy donors. PCR was performed using 60 Vbeta and 13 Jbeta primers. This table comes from immunoSEQ multiplex PCR, and its TCRdb copy is limited to in-frame clones, with some not included. The sample consists of under 200,000 clones, almost 85% of them appearing once. The sequenced sample was PBMCs. The receptors stem from a woman between 50 and 59 years old in good health and CMV-seronegative.

The CDR3 spells CASSGNRGETQYF. CDR3 coding DNA: TGTGCCAGCAGTGGAAACAGGGGAGAGACCCAGTACTTC. This chain links TRBV27 with TRBJ2-5, with 7 bases lining up with TRBD1. CDR1 and CDR2 (germline): MNHEY, SMNVEV (reference sequence). The CDR3 runs 13 residues. Unmatched junction bases numbered 4, after V lost 5 bases and J lost 4 bases.

J is TRBJ2-5 and V is TRBV28; 13 nucleotides match TRBD2. V gave up 1 base and J gave up 5 bases; unmatched junction bases: 4. Germline V gives CDR1 MDHEN, CDR2 SYDVKM. CDR3 length equals 16 residues. For the CDR3, the DNA is TGTGCCAGCAGTTTATCGGGACTAGCGGGAAGTGAGACCCAGTACTTC. Its protein product is CASSLSGLAGSETQYF.

The sample holds one count of this clone. This chain joins TRBV2 and TRBJ2-1; D might be TRBD2 (6 bases). V shed 3 bases and J shed 0 bases, with 12 bases lying between them. The germline V gene encodes CDR1 SNHLY and CDR2 FYNNEI. The CDR3 sequence is 16 residues long. The CDR3 is CASSELGGSSYNEQFF. CDR3 DNA sequence: TGTGCCAGCAGTGAGCTCGGGGGAAGCTCCTACAATGAGCAGTTCTTC.

This chain links TRBV5-4 with TRBJ1-4, with a weak D call TRBD1 (6 bases). Trimming took 3 bases from V and 6 from J, leaving 15 bases between them. Germline CDR1 reads SGHNT; CDR2 reads YYREEE (reference sequence). The CDR3 sequence is 15 residues long. The CDR3 reads CASSSSTGLDEKLFF. CDR3 nucleotide sequence: TGTGCCAGCAGCTCGTCGACAGGCCTGGATGAAAAACTGTTTTTT.

V gene TRBV19 combines with J gene TRBJ2-7; 10 bases map to TRBD2. V shed 4 bases, J shed 4 bases, and the junction held 7 bases outside the gene matches. Germline lookup yields CDR1 LNHDA and CDR2 SQIVND (reference sequence). The CDR3 has 15 residues. The CDR3 protein is CASSNYLAGAYEQYF. The CDR3 DNA follows: TGTGCCAGTAGTAATTACCTAGCGGGAGCTTACGAGCAGTACTTC.